The rows below give T cell receptor beta chains drawn from one sample of a study of CD8 T cells in ankylosing spondylitis. TCRdb analysed the 5' RACE reads with MiXCR anew, one entry per CDR3 protein. This table holds 250,000 to 300,000 distinct CDR3 sequences, 20% found once. The material sequenced was blood, either unsorted or a sorted T cell fraction (not recorded which). Receptor source: a male donor with ankylosing spondylitis or in good health (not recorded which). The CDR3 runs from the conserved cysteine through the conserved F or W. Fields, in order: D gene, V gene, clone size, J gene, CDR3 length, CDR3 protein, CDR3 DNA. D genes are given only for firm matches. Size is stated for part of the rows, as once, few or many counts, or as a class when the clone is expanded.

>TRBD2|TRBV11-2|few|TRBJ2-2|18
CASTSRASGGTNTGELFF
TGTGCCAGCACCTCCCGGGCTAGCGGGGGGACCAACACCGGGGAGCTGTTTTTT
>NA|TRBV7-3|NA|TRBJ2-1|12
CASSQNLGEQFF
TGTGCCAGCAGCCAAAATCTCGGTGAGCAGTTCTTC
>NA|TRBV5-4|many|TRBJ2-3|13
CASKSRFTDTQYF
TGTGCCAGCAAGAGCCGGTTCACAGATACGCAGTATTTT
>NA|TRBV28|NA|TRBJ1-2|13
CASRLDGNYGYTF
TGTGCCAGCAGACTCGACGGTAACTATGGCTACACCTTC
>NA|TRBV2|few|TRBJ2-2|15
CASSAGDANTGELFF
TGTGCCAGCAGTGCAGGGGACGCGAACACCGGGGAGCTGTTTTTT
>TRBD1|TRBV10-3|NA|TRBJ2-2|15
CAVGTGTGETGELFF
TGTGCCGTCGGCACCGGGACAGGGGAAACCGGGGAGCTGTTTTTT
>NA|TRBV9|many|TRBJ2-5|13
CASSARMGETQYF
TGTGCCAGCAGCGCGAGGATGGGGGAGACCCAGTACTTC
>NA|TRBV9|once|TRBJ2-2|15
CASNQGGPNTGELFF
TGTGCCAGCAACCAGGGGGGACCGAACACCGGGGAGCTGTTTTTT
>NA|TRBV7-3|few|TRBJ1-1|14
CASSLLWAKPRAFF
TGTGCCAGCAGCTTATTATGGGCAAAACCCCGGGCTTTCTTT
>NA|TRBV5-1|few|TRBJ2-1|16
CASSLVGGGLNNEQFF
TGCGCCAGCAGCTTGGTTGGAGGGGGGTTGAACAATGAGCAGTTCTTC
>NA|TRBV5-1|NA|TRBJ2-1|15
CASSPAEDTYNEQFF
TGCGCCAGCAGCCCCGCCGAGGACACATACAATGAGCAGTTCTTC
>NA|TRBV25-1|few|TRBJ2-5|15
CASSEMKGQQETQYF
TGTGCCAGCAGTGAGATGAAAGGACAGCAAGAGACCCAGTACTTC
>NA|TRBV28|NA|TRBJ2-3|13
CASSLPVADTQYF
TGTGCCAGCAGCCTTCCCGTGGCAGATACGCAGTATTTT
>TRBD2|TRBV3-1|few|TRBJ2-2|13
CASSPREAGELFF
TGTGCCAGCAGCCCGCGGGAGGCCGGGGAGCTGTTTTTT
>NA|TRBV10-3|NA|TRBJ2-1|13
CAISDQKYNEQFF
TGTGCCATCAGTGATCAGAAATACAATGAGCAGTTCTTC
>NA|TRBV6-4|few|TRBJ2-3|13
CASSDVAADTQYF
TGTGCCAGCAGTGACGTTGCAGCAGATACGCAGTATTTT
>NA|TRBV12-3/TRBV12-4|NA|TRBJ1-2|12
CASSAGGIGYTF
TGTGCCAGCAGTGCCGGCGGGATTGGCTACACCTTC
>TRBD2|TRBV28|few|TRBJ2-4|18
CASSLRLAGGIAKNIQYF
TGTGCCAGCAGTTTAAGGCTAGCGGGAGGTATAGCCAAAAACATTCAGTACTTC
>NA|TRBV28|few|TRBJ2-3|13
CASRGGAPDTQYF
TGTGCCAGCAGAGGTGGGGCCCCAGATACGCAGTATTTT
>TRBD2|TRBV12-3/TRBV12-4|NA|TRBJ2-3|15
CASSLREGPTDTQYF
TGTGCCAGCAGTTTGCGGGAGGGCCCCACAGATACGCAGTATTTT
>NA|TRBV5-4|many|TRBJ1-3|15
CASSSEGHSGNTIYF
TGTGCCAGCAGCTCGGAAGGGCACTCTGGAAACACCATATATTTT
>TRBD1|TRBV28|few|TRBJ2-1|15
CASSPVGTDYNEQFF
TGTGCCAGCAGCCCCGTCGGGACAGACTACAATGAGCAGTTCTTC
>TRBD2|TRBV12-3/TRBV12-4|NA|TRBJ2-1|15
CASSPSRGRADEQFF
TGTGCCAGCAGTCCCTCTCGCGGGAGGGCCGATGAGCAGTTCTTC
>TRBD2|TRBV5-1|few|TRBJ2-3|15
CASSSSGGPQDTQYF
TGCGCCAGCAGCTCCAGCGGGGGCCCCCAAGATACGCAGTATTTT
>NA|TRBV12-3/TRBV12-4|few|TRBJ1-4|14
CASSSSRFGEKLFF
TGTGCCAGCAGCTCCTCCAGGTTTGGGGAAAAACTGTTTTTT
>NA|TRBV29-1|few|TRBJ2-2|15
CSVPTPDRNTGELFF
TGCAGCGTTCCAACACCGGACAGGAACACCGGGGAGCTGTTTTTT
>NA|TRBV6-5|few|TRBJ2-1|12
CASSYSGNEQFF
TGTGCCAGCAGTTACTCGGGTAATGAGCAGTTCTTC
>TRBD1|TRBV20-1|many|TRBJ2-1|14
CSARSHRGKVEQFF
TGCAGTGCTAGGAGCCACAGGGGGAAGGTCGAGCAGTTCTTC
>TRBD1|TRBV29-1|few|TRBJ1-2|12
CSVAGTGSGYTF
TGCAGCGTTGCCGGGACAGGGTCAGGCTACACCTTC
>TRBD2|TRBV20-1|NA|TRBJ2-5|13
CSATSGRQETQYF
TGCAGTGCTACTAGCGGGCGCCAAGAGACCCAGTACTTC
>NA|TRBV20-1|many|TRBJ1-5|13
CSVGVGDNQPQHF
TGCAGTGTTGGGGTAGGGGACAATCAGCCCCAGCATTTT
>NA|TRBV10-3|NA|TRBJ1-1|14
CAISGTAADTEAFF
TGTGCCATCAGTGGGACGGCAGCAGACACTGAAGCTTTCTTT
>TRBD1|TRBV6-1|many|TRBJ2-1|15
CASSEAGGAYNEQFF
TGTGCCAGCAGTGAAGCAGGGGGCGCCTACAATGAGCAGTTCTTC
>NA|TRBV20-1|many|TRBJ1-2|16
CSAREETGGLGYGYTF
TGCAGTGCTAGAGAAGAAACGGGGGGACTTGGGTATGGCTACACCTTC
>NA|TRBV20-1|NA|TRBJ2-4|15
CSAPKGSGAKNIQYF
TGCAGTGCACCCAAGGGTTCAGGGGCCAAAAACATTCAGTACTTC
>TRBD2|TRBV7-3|NA|TRBJ2-1|16
CASSLKLAGVGNEQFF
TGTGCCAGCAGCTTAAAGCTAGCGGGAGTCGGCAATGAGCAGTTCTTC
>TRBD1|TRBV30|NA|TRBJ1-6|14
CAWRRQGDNSPLHF
TGTGCCTGGAGAAGACAGGGGGATAATTCACCCCTCCACTTT
>TRBD1|TRBV5-1|few|TRBJ2-1|16
CASSSPTGGLGNEQFF
TGCGCCAGCAGCTCACCGACAGGGGGCTTAGGCAATGAGCAGTTCTTC
>NA|TRBV5-1|few|TRBJ1-1|15
CASSTEARDIRDAFF
TGCGCCAGCAGCACCGAGGCTAGGGACATCCGAGATGCTTTCTTT
>NA|TRBV29-1|few|TRBJ1-2|13
CSVGQDPNYGYTF
TGCAGCGTTGGACAGGACCCCAACTATGGCTACACCTTC
>TRBD1|TRBV29-1|few|TRBJ2-5|14
CSTSNRGTFETQYF
TGCAGCACCTCCAACAGGGGGACCTTTGAGACCCAGTACTTC
>TRBD1|TRBV5-1|NA|TRBJ2-2|19
CASSPGTGVPFGSTGELFF
TGCGCCAGCAGCCCGGGGACAGGGGTCCCCTTCGGTAGCACCGGGGAGCTGTTTTTT
>NA|TRBV29-1|few|TRBJ2-2|13
CSGGARNTGELFF
TGCAGCGGGGGGGCGAGGAACACCGGGGAGCTGTTTTTT